The text below deals with one TCR beta chain. In the original analysis: Reference gene primer amplification in the assay estimated nucleated cell counts. Produced via immunoSEQ multiplex PCR; TCRdb's table is partial and in-frame only. V and J calls and clone size are as listed in that table; D and trimming were resolved from the DNA. Seen here are about 100,000 clones, approximately 80% observed once, and the top ten hold roughly a third. This specimen belongs to a study of blood T cell repertoires in COVID-19. Study background: Donors in the United States, Italy and Spain gave samples during acute or convalescent COVID-19. PBMCs, B-cell-depleted T cells, or T cells provided the cDNA or gDNA that made up the material.

J lost 5 bases, V lost 3 bases, and 10 bases had no gene match. The CDR3 runs 16 residues. Germline CDR1 LNHDA, CDR2 SQIVND (reference sequence). The gene calls are TRBV19 and TRBJ2-1; TRBD1 aligns across 7 bases. Sequenced material: peripheral blood. This clonotype originated in a man between 65 and 79 years old with active or convalescent COVID-19. The CDR3 is CASSMRPRGQHNEQFF. The CDR3 DNA reads as TGTGCCAGTAGTATGCGTCCCCGGGGACAGCACAATGAGCAGTTCTTC. Full variable domain (missing parts from reference TRBV19 and TRBJ2-1): DGGITQSPKYLFRKEGQNVTLSCEQNLNHDAMYWYRQDPGQGLRLIYYSQIVNDFQKGDIAEGYSVSREKKESFPLTVTSAQKNPTAFYLCASSMRPRGQHNEQFFGPGTRLTVL.